Listed below are T cell receptor beta chains from one sample, sequenced in a study of blood T cell repertoires in COVID-19. Sequenced by immunoSEQ multiplex PCR; TCRdb stores in-frame clones only, minus some. The table records 250,000 to 300,000 clones, 70% to 90% of them present only once. Sequenced: peripheral blood. The source is a woman aged 70 to 79 with acute or convalescent COVID-19. CDR3s include the opening cysteine and the closing phenylalanine or tryptophan. The D gene is left open where the match is weak. Clone size is shown for a subset of rows, as once, few, many or a class of expanded clone.

.	TRBJ2-2	once	TRBV5-1	CASSLVGTSLGGGELFF	TGCGCCAGCAGCTTGGTTGGGACTTCCCTCGGTGGCGGGGAGCTGTTTTTT
.	TRBJ1-2	.	TRBV12-3/TRBV12-4	CASSSVGGGYTF	TGTGCCAGCAGTTCCGTGGGGGGTGGCTACACCTTC
.	TRBJ1-4	few	TRBV30	CAWSGVEEKLFF	TGTGCCTGGTCGGGGGTGGAGGAAAAACTGTTTTTT
.	TRBJ1-6	.	TRBV19	CASSMESHSPLHF	TGTGCCAGTAGTATGGAGTCGCATTCACCCCTCCACTTT
TRBD2	TRBJ2-3	.	TRBV5-5	CASSAGTSADTQYF	TGTGCCAGCAGCGCCGGGACTAGCGCAGATACGCAGTATTTT
TRBD2	TRBJ2-3	few	TRBV10-1	CASSSSGASTDTQYF	TGCGCCAGCAGTTCTAGCGGGGCCAGCACAGATACGCAGTATTTT
.	TRBJ1-1	few	TRBV6-6	CASSRRQVNTEAFF	TGTGCCAGCAGTCGCCGGCAGGTGAACACTGAAGCTTTCTTT
.	TRBJ2-7	few	TRBV6-5	CASSYSRDIGEQYF	TGTGCCAGCAGTTACTCCCGGGACATCGGCGAGCAGTACTTC
.	TRBJ1-2	.	TRBV9	CASSPFQGGAYGYTF	TGTGCCAGCAGCCCCTTTCAGGGAGGGGCTTATGGCTACACCTTC
TRBD1	TRBJ1-1	once	TRBV11-2	CASAGQQNTEAFF	TGTGCCAGTGCGGGACAGCAGAACACTGAAGCTTTCTTT
.	TRBJ1-5	.	TRBV6-1	CASSEGANQPQHF	TGTGCCAGCAGTGAGGGGGCCAATCAGCCCCAGCATTTT
.	TRBJ1-1	.	TRBV7-9	CASSLRGSGAEAFF	TGTGCCAGCAGCTTACGGGGGAGTGGGGCTGAAGCTTTCTTT
.	TRBJ1-2	.	TRBV25-1	CASSAINYGYTF	TGTGCCAGCAGTGCCATTAACTATGGCTACACCTTC
TRBD2	TRBJ2-1	.	TRBV18	CASSPLAGEYNEQFF	TGTGCCAGCTCACCATTAGCGGGGGAATACAATGAGCAGTTCTTC
TRBD1	TRBJ2-2	.	TRBV5-1	CASSRQGIDTGELFF	TGCGCCAGCAGCCGACAGGGAATAGACACCGGGGAGCTGTTTTTT
TRBD2	TRBJ2-2	once	TRBV13	CASRRGGYTGELFF	TGTGCCAGCAGGCGGGGGGGTTACACCGGGGAGCTGTTTTTT
.	TRBJ1-5	once	TRBV6-1	CASSEGRQSYQPQHF	TGTGCCAGCAGTGAAGGCCGACAGTCCTATCAGCCCCAGCATTTT
.	TRBJ1-5	few	TRBV2	CASSDEGGRVQPQHF	TGTGCCAGCAGTGACGAGGGCGGGAGGGTACAGCCCCAGCATTTT
.	TRBJ2-4	.	TRBV11-2	CASSLYLGDIQYF	TGTGCCAGCAGCTTATACCTAGGGGACATTCAGTACTTC
.	TRBJ1-6	.	TRBV12-3/TRBV12-4	CASARDIGSPLHF	TGTGCCAGCGCTAGGGACATCGGTTCACCCCTCCACTTT
TRBD1	TRBJ1-4	.	TRBV3-1/TRBV3-2	CASSLRGGTNEKLFF	TGTGCCAGCAGTCTAAGAGGGGGCACTAATGAAAAACTGTTTTTT
.	TRBJ1-6	.	TRBV3-1/TRBV3-2	CASSQDLGSGSPLHF	TGTGCCAGCAGCCAAGATCTGGGGAGTGGTTCACCCCTCCACTTT
TRBD1	TRBJ2-7	.	TRBV2	CAPPTWGGDRGYEQYF	TGTGCCCCCCCTACCTGGGGGGGGGACAGGGGATACGAGCAGTACTTC